The 17 T cell receptor beta chains below come from one sample, sequenced in a study of cytomegalovirus exposure and HLA in healthy donors. Use of 60 Vbeta and 13 Jbeta primers characterized the PCR. This table comes from immunoSEQ multiplex PCR, and its TCRdb copy is limited to in-frame clones, with some not included. The data show more than 150,000 clones, 70% to 90% seen once. Material: PBMCs. The receptors shown here come from a woman under 30 in good health and CMV-seronegative.

A word on this clone: Sequence at one end of the junction differs from germline and may be a read error. CDR3: CSSSSYRGEQYF. The CDR3 nucleotides are TGTTCCAGCAGCTCCTACAGGGGCGAGCAGTACTTC. The chain employs TRBV7-9 and TRBJ2-7, with 7 positions matching TRBD1. From germline, CDR1 is SEHNR and CDR2 FQNEAQ (reference sequence). This CDR3 contains 12 residues.

The table lists this clone with a count of one. The chain combines TRBV5-8 with TRBJ1-5; D unresolved. Trimming removed 2 bases at V and 3 bases at J, with 9 bases between. Germline V gene lookup returns CDR1 SGHTS and CDR2 YDEGEE. There are 14 residues in the CDR3. Here the CDR3 reads CASSLRSNNQPQHF. The CDR3, as DNA: TGTGCCAGCAGCTTACGGTCAAACAATCAGCCCCAGCATTTT.

This clone occurred a few times. Other nucleotide sequences in the sample specify the same CDR3. The chain joins TRBV7-2 to TRBJ1-2; 7 nucleotides agree with TRBD1. V lost 1 base to trimming and J lost 4 bases; unmatched junction nucleotides: 0. The germline V gene has CDR1 SGHTA and CDR2 FQGNSA. The CDR3 spans 13 residues. DNA of the CDR3: TGTGCCAGCAGCTTAGACAGGGGCTATGGCTACACCTTC. Translating gives CASSLDRGYGYTF.

This clone was picked up a small number of times. This chain links TRBV28 with TRBJ1-3; D possibly corresponds to TRBD1 (6 bases). Germline-derived CDR1 and CDR2 are MDHEN and SYDVKM. CDR3 size: 16 residues. The germline V and J ends were trimmed by 5 bases and 0 bases, with 14 bases remaining between them. CDR3 in amino acids: CASSQSTGVSGNTIYF. CDR3 in DNA: TGTGCCAGCAGTCAATCGACAGGCGTCTCTGGAAACACCATATATTTT.

This chain connects TRBV5-1 to TRBJ2-1, with 8 bases matching TRBD1. This CDR3 region has 15 residues. The ends lost 4 bases at V and 3 bases at J; junction bases unmatched: 6. CDR1 and CDR2 from the germline V gene are SGHRS and YFSETQ. In DNA form, the CDR3 reads TGCGCCAGCAGCAAGACAGGGGTAAACTACAATGAGCAGTTCTTC. Encoded protein: CASSKTGVNYNEQFF.

The chain joins TRBV6-6 to TRBJ1-2; 11 bases line up with TRBD1. Germline lookup yields CDR1 MNHNY and CDR2 SVGAGI (reference sequence). The CDR3 loop spans 13 amino acids. V gave up 11 bases and J gave up 8 bases; unmatched junction bases: 10. CDR3 sequence (DNA): TGTGCCGGACAGGGGGCGCGAATCGGGGGCTACACCTTC. This sequence encodes CAGQGARIGGYTF.

The chain has TRBV6-4 and TRBJ1-2; D is possibly TRBD1 (5 bases). The length of the CDR3 is 16 residues. From germline, CDR1 is MRHNA and CDR2 SNTAGT. Trimming removed 5 bases from V and 0 bases from J, with 16 bases in between. The CDR3 sequence is CASSPSGISSNYGYTF. CDR3 coding DNA: TGTGCCAGCAGTCCCTCAGGGATTTCCTCTAACTATGGCTACACCTTC.

This chain joins TRBV2 and TRBJ2-1; TRBD1 aligns across 8 bases. The CDR3 extends over 13 amino acids. V shed 6 bases, J shed 6 bases, and the junction held 4 bases outside the gene matches. Germline values: CDR1 SNHLY, CDR2 FYNNEI. CDR3 nucleotides: TGTGCCAGCAGGAGGACAGGGAGCAATGAGCAGTTCTTC. Its protein product is CASRRTGSNEQFF.

This chain links TRBV5-1 with TRBJ2-2; 11 positions agree with TRBD2. V was pared by 0 bases and J by 2 bases, with 3 bases of the junction left unmatched. The CDR3 loop spans 17 amino acids. The germline V gene has CDR1 SGHRS and CDR2 YFSETQ. CDR3 DNA sequence: TGCGCCAGCAGCTTGGCTAGCGGGAGGTCTAACACCGGGGAGCTGTTTTTT. It codes for CASSLASGRSNTGELFF. Combining the CDR3 with reference TRBV5-1 and TRBJ2-2 gives the whole variable domain KAGVTQTPRYLIKTRGQQVTLSCSPISGHRSVSWYQQTPGQGLQFLFEYFSETQRNKGNFPGRFSGRQFSNSRSEMNVSTLELGDSALYLCASSLASGRSNTGELFFGEGSRLTVL.

This rearrangement joins TRBV29-1 to TRBJ2-5; TRBD2 matches at 9 bases. V dropped 3 bases and J dropped 7; count of bases not matched to a gene: 9. This CDR3 spans 14 amino acids. Germline V gene data show CDR1 as SQVTM and CDR2 as ANQGSEA. The CDR3 DNA reads TGCAGCGTTGATTGGGGGGCGGGGGGGACGACCCAGTACTTC. Amino acids: CSVDWGAGGTTQYF.

V usage is TRBV4-3 and J usage is TRBJ2-3, with unresolved D. V was clipped by 0 bases and J by 4 bases, with 17 bases between them. The V gene's germline CDR1 is LGHNA and CDR2 YSLEER. The CDR3 is made up of 17 amino acids. As DNA, the CDR3 is TGCGCCAGCAGCCAAGAGAACGACGCCCGAGGCGCAGATACGCAGTATTTT. Residues: CASSQENDARGADTQYF.

This chain connects TRBV4-1 to TRBJ1-4; TRBD1 aligns across 7 bases. Germline V gene sequence: CDR1 MGHRA, CDR2 YSYEKL. This CDR3 contains 15 residues. Losses at the gene ends were 5 bases for V and 7 bases for J; bases not matched to a gene: 10. The CDR3 spells CASSIRQGIVEKLFF. The CDR3 DNA reads as TGCGCCAGCAGCATAAGACAGGGTATCGTTGAAAAACTGTTTTTT.

J is TRBJ2-7 and V is TRBV2; a possible D gene is TRBD2 (6 bases). Trimming shortened V by 6 bases and J by 0 bases, and 9 bases separated the two germline ends. Germline V lookup: CDR1 SNHLY, CDR2 FYNNEI. This CDR3 spans 13 amino acids. The CDR3: CASRPAGSYEQYF. DNA for the CDR3: TGTGCCAGCAGGCCAGCGGGCTCCTACGAGCAGTACTTC.

The chain employs TRBV6-5 and TRBJ1-1; no definite D call. V was clipped by 4 bases and J by 6 bases, with 18 bases between them. The CDR3 runs 15 residues. CDR1 and CDR2 (germline): MNHEY, SVGAGI. The CDR3 loop is CASSSLGEGGPEAFF. The CDR3 bases are TGTGCCAGCAGTTCCCTTGGAGAGGGAGGGCCTGAAGCTTTCTTT.

This clone was picked up one time. The rearrangement joins TRBV11-2 to TRBJ2-7; 8 positions agree with TRBD2. In germline, CDR1 is SGHAT, CDR2 FQNNGV. The CDR3 runs 15 residues. V gave up 5 bases and J gave up 2 bases; unmatched junction bases: 8. CDR3 sequence reads: CASSQTAGVPYEQYF. For the CDR3, the DNA is TGTGCCAGCAGCCAAACAGCGGGAGTCCCCTACGAGCAGTACTTC.

The gene calls are TRBV11-2 and TRBJ2-1; D is perhaps TRBD2 (7 bases). Germline lookup yields CDR1 SGHAT and CDR2 FQNNGV. The CDR3 totals 15 residues. V dropped 0 bases and J dropped 5 bases, with 11 bases sitting between them. The chain's CDR3 is CASSLDVGGHNEQFF. DNA of the CDR3: TGTGCCAGCAGCTTAGACGTGGGGGGGCACAATGAGCAGTTCTTC.

The sample holds one count of this clone. This chain joins TRBV9 and TRBJ2-7; TRBD1 aligns across 8 bases. CDR3 length: 18 residues. Germline V gene sequence: CDR1 SGDLS, CDR2 YYNGEE. With 4 bases clipped from V and 5 bases from J, the junction kept 20 bases outside the gene matches. CDR3 sequence (DNA): TGTGCCAGCAGCTTGCACACAGGGACAGGAATACTAAACAACGAGCAGTACTTC. It encodes CASSLHTGTGILNNEQYF.